Listed here are 9 T cell receptor beta chains from one sample, sequenced in a study of siplizumab effects on memory and regulatory T cells. Some clones are missing from TCRdb's copy, which holds only in-frame ones; the method was immunoSEQ multiplex PCR. The repertoire holds 100,000 to 120,000 clones, approximately 94% seen once, with approximately 0.32% in the top ten. The sample taken for sequencing was CD4+ T cells sorted from blood. These receptor sequences come from a human donor in good health.

V usage is TRBV6-1 and J usage is TRBJ1-1; a weak D match, TRBD1 (6 bases). Germline V gene sequence: CDR1 MNHNS, CDR2 SASEGT. The CDR3 totals 15 residues. V was clipped by 2 bases and J by 1 base, with 11 bases between them. As DNA, the CDR3 is TGTGCCAGCAGTGAACAACCGGGACAGAACACTGAAGCTTTCTTT. Translated, it gives CASSEQPGQNTEAFF.

The rearrangement joins TRBV9 to TRBJ1-2, with D uncertain. Trimming left V 0 bases short and J 4 bases short, with 16 bases between. CDR3 length equals 16 residues. Germline V lookup: CDR1 SGDLS, CDR2 YYNGEE. The CDR3 DNA follows: TGTGCCAGCAGCGTAGGTCACGGTGAAGGACCCTATGGCTACACCTTC. Amino acid sequence: CASSVGHGEGPYGYTF.

This rearrangement joins TRBV4-1 to TRBJ2-1; weak D call: TRBD2 (7 bases). In germline, CDR1 is MGHRA, CDR2 YSYEKL. The CDR3 is 18 residues long. Trimming shortened V by 1 base and J by 4 bases, and 20 bases separated the two germline ends. CDR3 DNA sequence: TGCGCCAGCAGCCAAGGGGTGCAACGGGGGGCCGCTTACAATGAGCAGTTCTTC. Translation: CASSQGVQRGAAYNEQFF.

The chain recombines TRBV2 with TRBJ1-2, with D perhaps TRBD1 (5 bases). The CDR3 sequence is 15 residues long. CDR1 is SNHLY, CDR2 FYNNEI, per germline. The V and J ends lost 4 bases and 2 bases respectively, with 14 bases between them. The CDR3 reads CASSGKKTVNYGYTF. The CDR3 DNA is TGTGCCAGCAGTGGCAAAAAGACAGTCAACTATGGCTACACCTTC. Variable domain in full (rest from reference TRBV2 and TRBJ1-2): EPEVTQTPSHQVTQMGQEVILRCVPISNHLYFYWYRQILGQKVEFLVSFYNNEISEKSEIFDDQFSVERPDGSNFTLKIRSTKLEDSAMYFCASSGKKTVNYGYTFGSGTRLTVV.

The V gene is TRBV2, the J gene TRBJ1-5, with D unclear. The CDR3 extends over 13 amino acids. Germline CDR1 is SNHLY and CDR2 is FYNNEI. V lost 3 bases and J lost 9, with 12 bases in between. The CDR3 bases are TGTGCCAGCAGTGAGCAGGACCGTGCGCCCCAGCATTTT. Translation: CASSEQDRAPQHF.

This rearrangement joins TRBV12-5 to TRBJ1-1; no clear D gene. The CDR3 is made up of 12 amino acids. V was shortened by 6 bases and J by 2 bases, with 7 bases between the two germline ends. Per germline, CDR1 LGHNT and CDR2 FRNRAP. CDR3 amino acids: CASGLTNTEAFF. As DNA, the CDR3 is TGTGCTAGTGGGTTGACTAACACTGAAGCTTTCTTT.

The rearrangement joins TRBV29-1 to TRBJ1-1; D might be TRBD1 (6 bases). The CDR3 length is 13 residues. Germline V gene lookup returns CDR1 SQVTM and CDR2 ANQGSEA. The CDR3 DNA is TGCTGGTTACGGGGGCCGAGGAACACTGAAGCTTTCTTT. It encodes CWLRGPRNTEAFF.

DNA of the CDR3: TGCGCCAGCAGCCAAAGGCCGGGGCGTCAAGAGACCCAGTACTTC. This translates into CASSQRPGRQETQYF. The rearrangement joins TRBV4-1 to TRBJ2-5, with D perhaps being TRBD1 or TRBD2 (5 bases each). The CDR3 spans 15 residues. Trimming left V 2 bases short and J 2 bases short, with 12 bases between. Per germline, CDR1 MGHRA and CDR2 YSYEKL.

This rearrangement joins TRBV19 to TRBJ2-1; D is tentatively TRBD1 or TRBD2 (5 bases each). The CDR3 sequence is 17 residues long. V was pared by 4 bases and J by 2 bases, with 18 bases between. Germline V gives CDR1 LNHDA, CDR2 SQIVND (reference sequence). The CDR3 region is CASSTGRTNGPYNEQFF. The CDR3 nucleotides are TGTGCCAGTAGTACGGGACGAACCAACGGCCCCTACAATGAGCAGTTCTTC.